Listed below are T cell receptor beta chains from one sample, sequenced in a study of T cells in Graves' hyperthyroidism and ophthalmopathy. TCRdb recomputed calls from the multiplex PCR reads with MiXCR, one row per CDR3 protein. This table has 450,000 to 600,000 distinct CDR3 sequences, 20% appearing once. Sequenced material: blood. These receptors all stem from a man aged 35 to 55 with Graves' ophthalmopathy. Each CDR3 is given with its conserved first and last residue. A D gene is named only where the DNA matches it firmly. The size entry is marked missing in some rows and otherwise reads once, few, many or a size class.

cdr3_length,j_call,v_call,d_call,clone_size,cdr3_aa,cdr3_nt
16,TRBJ2-2,TRBV5-6,TRBD2,few,CASSLEAGGNTGELFF,TGTGCCAGCAGCTTAGAAGCGGGAGGGAACACCGGGGAGCTGTTTTTT
13,TRBJ2-4,TRBV28,.,few,CASGRRNENIQYF,TGTGCCAGCGGAAGACGGAACGAAAACATTCAGTACTTC
14,TRBJ2-7,TRBV14,.,.,CASSQYGTTYEQYF,TGTGCCAGCAGCCAATATGGGACCACCTACGAGCAGTACTTC
16,TRBJ1-1,TRBV4-1,.,.,CASNQGDLWGNTEAFF,TGCGCCAGCAACCAAGGGGACTTATGGGGGAACACTGAAGCTTTCTTT
14,TRBJ2-2,TRBV14,TRBD1,.,CASSPRTGSGELFF,TGTGCCAGCAGCCCAAGGACAGGGTCCGGGGAGCTGTTTTTT
15,TRBJ2-3,TRBV15,.,.,CATSRDRASSDTQYF,TGTGCCACCAGCAGAGATCGGGCTAGTTCAGATACGCAGTATTTT
12,TRBJ1-3,TRBV20-1,.,.,CSADGSGNTIYF,TGCAGTGCCGACGGATCTGGAAACACCATATATTTT
16,TRBJ2-2,TRBV11-3,.,.,CASSFTGFRDTGELFF,TGTGCCAGCAGCTTCACAGGGTTCAGAGACACCGGGGAGCTGTTTTTT
15,TRBJ1-2,TRBV29-1,.,.,CSVEGPGRTNYGYTF,TGCAGCGTTGAAGGGCCAGGGCGGACTAACTATGGCTACACCTTC
12,TRBJ2-4,TRBV3-1,TRBD1,many,CASSPQGDIQYF,TGTGCCAGCAGCCCCCAGGGGGACATTCAGTACTTC
13,TRBJ1-1,TRBV3-1,.,many,CASSQWEGTEAFF,TGTGCCAGCAGCCAATGGGAGGGGACTGAAGCTTTCTTT
15,TRBJ2-1,TRBV6-2/TRBV6-3,TRBD2,.,CASSYGTSGENEQFF,TGTGCCAGCAGTTACGGGACTAGCGGGGAGAATGAGCAGTTCTTC
15,TRBJ1-2,TRBV19,.,few,CASSMTLGIRYGYTF,TGTGCCAGTAGTATGACGCTCGGGATCCGTTATGGCTACACCTTC
16,TRBJ2-1,TRBV20-1,TRBD2,many,CSARGASGRRGSEQFF,TGCAGTGCCAGAGGCGCTAGCGGGAGACGGGGCAGTGAGCAGTTCTTC
14,TRBJ1-2,TRBV14,.,few,CASSRTGSNYGYTF,TGTGCCAGCAGCCGTACCGGGAGCAACTATGGCTACACCTTC
14,TRBJ2-7,TRBV6-2/TRBV6-3,.,.,CASSFMGAPDEQYF,TGTGCCAGCAGTTTCATGGGGGCTCCGGACGAGCAGTACTTC
16,TRBJ1-5,TRBV19,.,.,CASSSYVTLGNQPQHF,TGTGCCAGTAGTAGCTACGTGACATTAGGCAATCAGCCCCAGCATTTT
17,TRBJ1-1,TRBV20-1,TRBD1,few,CSASPGQGRGMNTEAFF,TGCAGTGCTTCACCGGGACAGGGGAGAGGGATGAACACTGAAGCTTTCTTT
16,TRBJ2-3,TRBV15,.,few,CATSRSRVPSTDTQYF,TGTGCCACCAGCAGATCCAGGGTCCCATCCACAGATACGCAGTATTTT
13,TRBJ1-5,TRBV30,.,.,CAWSVGGTQPQHF,TGTGCCTGGAGTGTTGGAGGGACTCAGCCCCAGCATTTT
16,TRBJ2-1,TRBV7-3,.,few,CASSPRLSASYNEQFF,TGTGCCAGCAGCCCACGACTAAGCGCCTCCTACAATGAGCAGTTCTTC
17,TRBJ2-2,TRBV5-1,.,few,CASSLWVIAANTGELFF,TGCGCCAGCTCTCTGTGGGTAATAGCGGCGAACACCGGGGAGCTGTTTTTT
16,TRBJ1-4,TRBV5-1,.,.,CASSLYSSSTNEKLFF,TGCGCCAGCAGCTTGTATTCCAGCTCAACTAATGAAAAACTGTTTTTT
15,TRBJ1-2,TRBV15,TRBD1,few,CATSSEQGAGYGYTF,TGTGCCACCAGCAGTGAACAGGGGGCAGGGTATGGCTACACCTTC
15,TRBJ2-3,TRBV3-1,.,.,CASSQDRRATDTQYF,TGTGCCAGCAGCCAAGATAGGCGGGCCACAGATACGCAGTATTTT
18,TRBJ2-2,TRBV7-3,.,many,CASSGSPYPAFNTGELFF,TGTGCCAGCAGCGGGTCTCCCTACCCGGCATTTAACACCGGGGAGCTGTTTTTT
12,TRBJ2-5,TRBV7-9,.,few,CATGRGQETQYF,TGTGCCACCGGACGGGGCCAAGAGACCCAGTACTTC
15,TRBJ1-4,TRBV18,TRBD1,few,CASSPPEGAGEKLFF,TGTGCCAGCTCACCACCCGAGGGGGCTGGGGAAAAACTGTTTTTT
15,TRBJ2-5,TRBV4-3,TRBD2,few,CASSQDSGRGETQYF,TGCGCCAGCAGCCAAGATAGCGGGAGAGGAGAGACCCAGTACTTC
13,TRBJ2-7,TRBV7-9,.,.,CASSFQGIGEQYF,TGTGCCAGCAGCTTCCAGGGGATTGGCGAGCAGTACTTC
14,TRBJ2-5,TRBV11-3,.,.,CASSSTGVAETQYF,TGTGCCAGCAGCTCCACCGGGGTCGCGGAGACCCAGTACTTC
14,TRBJ1-1,TRBV2,.,few,CASSERAGNAEAFF,TGTGCCAGCAGTGAACGGGCAGGGAATGCTGAAGCTTTCTTT
13,TRBJ1-4,TRBV2,.,few,CASVQAPQGGLFF,TGTGCCAGCGTGCAAGCCCCACAGGGCGGCCTGTTTTTT
16,TRBJ2-1,TRBV7-9,.,.,CASSLAAGETYNEQFF,TGTGCCAGCAGCTTAGCCGCAGGTGAGACCTACAATGAGCAGTTCTTC
12,TRBJ1-5,TRBV20-1,.,.,CSARDSGSPQHF,TGCAGTGCTAGAGATTCCGGGTCCCCCCAGCATTTT
15,TRBJ2-7,TRBV2,.,.,CASSIGGPLSYEQYF,TGTGCCAGCAGCATCGGGGGCCCGCTCTCCTACGAGCAGTACTTC
13,TRBJ2-5,TRBV12-3/TRBV12-4,.,many,CASSFWQQETQYF,TGTGCCAGCAGTTTTTGGCAGCAAGAGACCCAGTACTTC
15,TRBJ2-2,TRBV11-1,TRBD2,many,CASSLVAGSTGELFF,TGTGCCAGCAGCTTGGTAGCGGGTAGCACCGGGGAGCTGTTTTTT
15,TRBJ2-7,TRBV20-1,TRBD2,few,CSARGPGLAGDEQYF,TGCAGTGCTAGAGGCCCGGGACTAGCGGGAGACGAGCAGTACTTC
17,TRBJ2-5,TRBV9,.,.,CTSSPSFPGGGRETQYF,TGTACCAGCAGCCCTTCTTTCCCCGGGGGCGGGAGAGAGACCCAGTACTTC
14,TRBJ2-1,TRBV7-2,TRBD1,.,CASSGRDRDHEQFF,TGTGCCAGCAGCGGTAGGGACAGGGACCATGAGCAGTTCTTC
13,TRBJ2-1,TRBV7-2,.,few,CASSSTSDGEQFF,TGTGCCAGCAGCTCCACCAGCGACGGTGAGCAGTTCTTC
15,TRBJ2-1,TRBV11-2,TRBD2,many,CASSLELAGRNEQFF,TGTGCCAGCAGCTTAGAGTTAGCGGGTCGTAATGAGCAGTTCTTC
13,TRBJ2-1,TRBV3-1,.,many,CASSQVTPGEQFF,TGTGCCAGCAGCCAAGTGACTCCCGGGGAGCAGTTCTTC
14,TRBJ2-3,TRBV7-2,.,few,CASSLTRASDTQYF,TGTGCCAGCAGCTTGACGAGGGCGTCAGATACGCAGTATTTT
16,TRBJ2-2,TRBV6-2/TRBV6-3,.,few,CASSRTTGGITGELFF,TGTGCCAGCAGTCGTACCACTGGGGGGATCACCGGGGAGCTGTTTTTT
15,TRBJ2-2,TRBV3-1,.,.,CASSQVGGNTGELFF,TGTGCCAGCAGCCAAGTCGGGGGTAACACCGGGGAGCTGTTTTTT
14,TRBJ2-3,TRBV24-1,.,.,CATSDSARGDTQYF,TGTGCCACCAGTGATTCGGCTAGAGGGGATACGCAGTATTTT